A single sample is the source of the 14 T cell receptor beta chains below, sequenced in a study of blood T cell repertoires in COVID-19. The method was immunoSEQ multiplex PCR; TCRdb's version includes in-frame clones alone and lacks a portion of them. Here the sample spans approximately 97,000 clones, over 75% being singletons. The sample consisted of peripheral blood. These receptors originate from a human donor in a cohort sampled during active COVID-19.

The chain links TRBV29-1 to TRBJ2-1; D not resolved. In germline, CDR1 is SQVTM, CDR2 ANQGSEA. V lost 7 bases and J 8 bases, leaving 6 bases between the germline ends. The CDR3 loop spans 9 amino acids. DNA for the CDR3: TGCAGCGCCTCCCATGAGCAGTTCTTC. Protein sequence: CSASHEQFF.

The rearrangement links TRBV7-3 to TRBJ1-2; TRBD1 matches at 7 bases. Germline values: CDR1 SGHTA, CDR2 FQGTGA. This CDR3 has 15 residues. V was clipped by 3 bases and J by 2 bases; unmatched bases: 6. The CDR3 nucleotides are TGTGCCAGCAGCTTCGCCGGGACAGAGAACTATGGCTACACCTTC. This sequence encodes CASSFAGTENYGYTF.

The genes are TRBV28 and TRBJ2-7; 9 bases align to TRBD2. Germline V gene sequence: CDR1 MDHEN, CDR2 SYDVKM. J was trimmed by 3 bases and V by 5 bases; bases with no gene match: 2. The CDR3 runs 13 residues. The CDR3 DNA follows: TGTGCCAGCAGTCAGACTAGCGGCTACGAGCAGTACTTC. Translated, it gives CASSQTSGYEQYF.

V gene TRBV29-1 combines with J gene TRBJ2-1; D is ambiguous. Germline CDR1 and CDR2: SQVTM and ANQGSEA. CDR3 size: 12 residues. The germline V and J ends were trimmed by 4 bases and 6 bases, with 10 bases remaining between them. CDR3 sequence reads: CSVGGRSNEQFF. The CDR3 DNA reads TGCAGCGTTGGTGGCCGATCCAATGAGCAGTTCTTC.

This chain links TRBV13 with TRBJ2-1; weak D call: TRBD2 (6 bases). The ends were cut back, 5 bases at V and 8 bases at J, with 19 bases in the middle. This CDR3 spans 15 amino acids. Germline V gives CDR1 PRHDT, CDR2 FYEKMQ (reference sequence). For the CDR3, the DNA is TGTGCCAGCAGCCCTCAGGGAGGTGCGTTCGATGAGCAGTTCTTC. The encoded protein is CASSPQGGAFDEQFF.

This clone was detected once. CDR3 sequence: CATSKEAPSGRWVGANVLTF. As DNA, the CDR3 is TGTGCCACCAGTAAGGAAGCCCCCAGCGGGAGGTGGGTTGGGGCCAACGTCCTGACTTTC. This rearrangement joins TRBV24-1 to TRBJ2-6, with TRBD2 matching over 9 bases. Trimming at V came to 6 bases and at J to 3 bases, leaving 17 bases not matched to a gene. Germline V lookup: CDR1 KGHDR, CDR2 SFDVKD. CDR3 length: 20 residues.

In its sample, this clone was seen a few times. This chain connects TRBV29-1 to TRBJ2-7; D is possibly TRBD1 (6 bases). V lost 7 bases to trimming and J lost 8 bases, with 24 bases between them. The germline CDR1 and CDR2 sequences are SQVTM and ANQGSEA. This CDR3 region has 14 residues. This CDR3 reads CSASVSGGSMQQYF. Written as DNA, the CDR3 is TGCAGCGCTAGTGTGAGTGGGGGCAGCATGCAGCAGTACTTC.

The sample holds a few counts of this clone. The chain couples TRBV28 to TRBJ1-6; no definite D call. The CDR3 totals 16 residues. CDR1 and CDR2 (germline): MDHEN, SYDVKM. V gave up 6 bases and J gave up 7 bases, with 19 bases separating them. The CDR3 sequence is CASRGRAGNLNSPLHF. The DNA of the CDR3 is TGTGCCAGCAGAGGTCGCGCCGGGAATCTAAATTCACCCCTCCACTTT.

V is TRBV21-1 and J is TRBJ1-2. TRBV21-1 constitutes a pseudogene. The CDR3 length is 20 residues. CDR3 amino acids: CASSKVRESGSGESNYGYTF. The CDR3 DNA reads as TGTGCCAGCAGCAAAGTTAGGGAGTCTGGCAGTGGGGAGTCGAACTATGGCTACACCTTC.

This clone was detected only once. The V gene is TRBV24-1, the J gene TRBJ2-5; 8 positions agree with TRBD1. CDR1 is KGHDR and CDR2 is SFDVKD in the germline V gene. The V gene end was trimmed by 7 bases and the J gene end by 2 bases; junction bases not matched to a gene: 8. CDR3 length: 15 residues. As DNA, the CDR3 is TGTGCCACCAGCGACCAGGGGGCGAGACAAGAGACCCAGTACTTC. Protein product: CATSDQGARQETQYF.

The chain employs TRBV7-2 and TRBJ2-7; tentative D call: TRBD1 (6 bases). V shed 3 bases and J shed 4 bases, with 7 bases lying between them. This CDR3 region has 12 residues. CDR1 and CDR2 (germline): SGHTA, FQGNSA. The CDR3 DNA sequence: TGTGCCAGCAGCTTGAGGGGGTACGAGCAGTACTTC. Amino acid sequence: CASSLRGYEQYF.

V and J are TRBV5-4 and TRBJ2-1; 10 bases line up with TRBD1. Germline lookup yields CDR1 SGHNT and CDR2 YYREEE (reference sequence). The CDR3 totals 16 residues. Trimming cost V 2 bases and J 5 bases; bases outside gene matches: 7. DNA of the CDR3: TGTGCCAGCAGCTTCGACGGGACAGGGGTACACAATGAGCAGTTCTTC. Protein sequence: CASSFDGTGVHNEQFF.

The chain couples TRBV28 to TRBJ1-5; D is undetermined. The germline gives CDR1 MDHEN, CDR2 SYDVKM. Trimming removed 3 bases at V and 7 bases at J, with 13 bases between. CDR3 length: 14 residues. The CDR3 DNA reads TGTGCCAGCAGTTTGCCGAGGCCGGAGCAGCCCCAGCATTTT. This gives the protein CASSLPRPEQPQHF. Full variable domain (outside the CDR3, taken from reference TRBV28 and TRBJ1-5): DVKVTQSSRYLVKRTGEKVFLECVQDMDHENMFWYRQDPGLGLRLIYFSYDVKMKEKGDIPEGYSVSREKKERFSLILESASTNQTSMYLCASSLPRPEQPQHFGDGTRLSIL.

The CDR3 region is CASSEFLSGANVLTF. As DNA, the CDR3 is TGTGCCAGCAGTGAATTCCTCTCTGGGGCCAACGTCCTGACTTTC. The genes are TRBV6-1 and TRBJ2-6, with D uncertain. The CDR3 runs to 15 residues. The germline CDR1 and CDR2 sequences are MNHNS and SASEGT. V lost 2 bases to trimming and J lost 0 bases, with 5 bases between them.